The TCR beta chain described here comes from a study of CD4+ T cells in melanoma. The table came from immunoSEQ multiplex PCR; TCRdb's copy has only in-frame clones and leaves some out. This table has around 13,000 clones, 70% appearing once. General study results and limits: In melanoma, neoantigen-specific CD4+ T cells reportedly differed in differentiation state.

Details on this clone: Its antigen is unidentified.

Germline assignment: CDR1 SGDLS and CDR2 YYNGEE. The CDR3 spans 17 residues. Trimming took off 0 bases at V and 5 bases at J, with 20 bases between the two ends. The sequence came from a human donor with melanoma. This chain links TRBV9 with TRBJ1-2; D is perhaps TRBD1 (5 bases). Material: cells from a culture (not recorded whether cultured in vitro). For the CDR3, the DNA is TGTGCCAGCAGCGTAGAACCCGTGGGGAATTGGGGGTATGGCTACACCTTC. It yields the protein CASSVEPVGNWGYGYTF. The variable domain in full, completed from reference TRBV9 and TRBJ1-2, reads DSGVTQTPKHLITATGQRVTLRCSPRSGDLSVYWYQQSLDQGLQFLIQYYNGEERAKGNILERFSAQQFPDLHSELNLSSLELGDSALYFCASSVEPVGNWGYGYTFGSGTRLTVV.